These 15 T cell receptor beta chains were all obtained from the same sample, sequenced in a study of shared clonotypes between healthy human individuals. Sequenced by immunoSEQ multiplex PCR; TCRdb stores in-frame clones only, minus some. The table lists fewer than 1.6 million clones, around 98.5% of them singletons. The sample consisted of naive CD4+ T cells sorted from blood. The subset was: CD45RA+ positively selected. Receptors were obtained from a young man in good health.

The sample holds one count of this clone. The rearrangement uses TRBV7-9 and TRBJ2-3; maybe TRBD2 (5 bases). V lost 2 bases and J lost 1, with 16 bases in between. Germline V gene sequence: CDR1 SEHNR, CDR2 FQNEAQ (reference sequence). This CDR3 comprises 17 residues. The CDR3 protein is CASSLRLRGFRTDTQYF. DNA for the CDR3: TGTGCCAGCAGCTTAAGGCTTCGAGGGTTCCGCACAGATACGCAGTATTTT.

This sequence joins TRBV5-1 and TRBJ2-7; 11 bases agree with TRBD2. Unmatched junction bases numbered 6, after V lost 4 bases and J lost 3 bases. Germline-derived CDR1 and CDR2 are SGHRS and YFSETQ. This CDR3 spans 15 amino acids. CDR3: CASSITSGSLYEQYF. CDR3 nucleotides: TGCGCCAGCAGCATTACTAGCGGGAGTCTCTACGAGCAGTACTTC.

V gene TRBV18 combines with J gene TRBJ1-1; possible D gene TRBD1, 5 bases. The V and J ends lost 1 base and 0 bases respectively, with 9 bases between them. This CDR3 region has 15 residues. Looked up from germline, CDR1 is KGHSH and CDR2 is LQKENI. CDR3 loop: CASSPLTVMNTEAFF. CDR3 nucleotides: TGTGCCAGCTCACCACTGACAGTCATGAACACTGAAGCTTTCTTT.

V is TRBV6-6 and J is TRBJ1-3; D might be TRBD1 (5 bases). Germline V gene data show CDR1 as MNHNY and CDR2 as SVGAGI (reference sequence). V lost 2 bases and J lost 5, with 13 bases in between. The CDR3 covers 15 residues. This CDR3 reads CASSYLFDRRNTIYF. CDR3 DNA: TGTGCCAGCAGTTACCTGTTCGACAGAAGAAACACCATATATTTT.

The chain has TRBV19 and TRBJ1-1; D remains unclear. The CDR3 sequence is 14 residues long. V lost 5 bases to trimming and J lost 1 base, with 11 bases between them. The germline CDR1 and CDR2 sequences are LNHDA and SQIVND (reference sequence). The CDR3 here is CASSLSGRNTEAFF. In DNA, the CDR3 is TGTGCCAGTAGTTTGTCGGGCAGGAACACTGAAGCTTTCTTT.

CDR3 DNA: TGTGCCAGCAGCTTCACCGGGGGGAGATCAACTAATGAAAAACTGTTTTTT. Its translation: CASSFTGGRSTNEKLFF. V and J are TRBV9 and TRBJ1-4, with TRBD1 as a possible D gene (5 bases). Per germline, CDR1 SGDLS and CDR2 YYNGEE. The CDR3 length is 17 residues. V lost 4 bases and J 0 bases, leaving 16 bases between the germline ends.

The chain recombines TRBV7-8 with TRBJ1-2; 7 nucleotides line up with TRBD1. The CDR3 is 17 residues long. Germline-derived CDR1 and CDR2 are SGHVS and FQNEAQ. The V gene end was trimmed by 5 bases and the J gene end by 2 bases; junction bases not matched to a gene: 14. Here the CDR3 reads CASSQQASLTGNYGYTF. For the CDR3, the DNA is TGTGCCAGCAGCCAACAGGCCTCACTGACAGGGAACTATGGCTACACCTTC.

In DNA, the CDR3 is TGTGCCAGCAGGAGGGCCAACAATGAGCAGTTCTTC. Its protein product is CASRRANNEQFF. The chain carries TRBV2 and TRBJ2-1; D possibly corresponds to TRBD2 (5 bases). CDR3 length: 12 amino acids. Germline-derived CDR1 and CDR2 are SNHLY and FYNNEI. Trimming left V 6 bases short and J 5 bases short, with 8 bases between.

V gene TRBV28 combines with J gene TRBJ1-4; D remains ambiguous. This CDR3 has 15 amino acids. Germline CDR1 MDHEN, CDR2 SYDVKM. Trimming left V 1 base short and J 5 bases short, with 11 bases between. In DNA form, the CDR3 reads TGTGCCAGCAGTTTATTTCGGCAGGCAAATGAAAAACTGTTTTTT. Translation: CASSLFRQANEKLFF. The whole variable domain, filled in from reference TRBV28 and TRBJ1-4, reads DVKVTQSSRYLVKRTGEKVFLECVQDMDHENMFWYRQDPGLGLRLIYFSYDVKMKEKGDIPEGYSVSREKKERFSLILESASTNQTSMYLCASSLFRQANEKLFFGSGTQLSVL.

The chain employs TRBV23-1 and TRBJ1-5, with 7 bases matching TRBD1. TRBV23-1 is an ORF, with its function uncertain. The length of the CDR3 is 17 residues. J lost 1 base, V lost 5 bases, and 11 bases had no gene match. The CDR3 sequence is CASSYRDRGPSNQPQHF. As DNA, the CDR3 is TGCGCCAGCAGTTACCGGGACAGAGGTCCGAGCAATCAGCCCCAGCATTTT.

This rearrangement joins TRBV28 to TRBJ2-7, with 11 bases fitting TRBD2. J gave up 5 bases and V 3 bases, and 6 bases lay outside the gene matches. Germline assignment: CDR1 MDHEN and CDR2 SYDVKM. This CDR3 contains 15 residues. CDR3 DNA sequence: TGTGCCAGCAGTTTCTTAGCGGGAGGGGTCCACGAGCAGTACTTC. Translated, it gives CASSFLAGGVHEQYF. Drawing the rest from reference TRBV28 and TRBJ2-7, the complete variable domain is DVKVTQSSRYLVKRTGEKVFLECVQDMDHENMFWYRQDPGLGLRLIYFSYDVKMKEKGDIPEGYSVSREKKERFSLILESASTNQTSMYLCASSFLAGGVHEQYFGPGTRLTVT.

The chain combines TRBV7-2 with TRBJ2-5; 9 bases map to TRBD2. Germline lookup yields CDR1 SGHTA and CDR2 FQGNSA. The CDR3 length is 14 residues. Trimming removed 5 bases from V and 7 bases from J; junction bases left unmatched: 8. The CDR3 DNA sequence: TGTGCCAGCAGCCCTGATAGCGGGAGTGGGACCCAGTACTTC. It is translated as CASSPDSGSGTQYF.

The V gene is TRBV19, the J gene TRBJ2-5, with D hard to call. The CDR3 sequence is 14 residues long. Germline V gene lookup returns CDR1 LNHDA and CDR2 SQIVND (reference sequence). The germline V and J ends were trimmed by 1 base and 4 bases, with 10 bases remaining between them. This CDR3 reads CASSIAPWRETQYF. The CDR3 nucleotides are TGTGCCAGTAGTATAGCCCCATGGCGAGAGACCCAGTACTTC.

This clone was counted a single time. The chain uses TRBV19 and TRBJ1-1; a weak D match, TRBD1 (6 bases). The CDR3 consists of 14 residues. The V gene's germline CDR1 is LNHDA and CDR2 SQIVND (reference sequence). Between the trimmed V and J ends, which lost 3 bases and 5 bases, there was a span of 13 bases. CDR3 sequence reads: CASSIGGRGTEAFF. The CDR3 nucleotides read TGTGCCAGTAGTATCGGAGGGAGGGGGACTGAAGCTTTCTTT.

The J gene is TRBJ2-5, the V gene TRBV9; 14 bases match TRBD2. V lost 2 bases, J lost 5 bases, and 2 bases stayed unmatched. The length of the CDR3 is 15 residues. CDR1 and CDR2 from the germline V gene are SGDLS and YYNGEE. The CDR3 sequence is CASSVTSGRGETQYF. DNA for the CDR3: TGTGCCAGCAGCGTGACTAGCGGGAGGGGCGAGACCCAGTACTTC.